Described below is a single T cell receptor beta chain sequence and its context. The time point here: pre-treatment sample, taken before nivolumab and TIL therapy. This sample was taken from a study of TIL therapy for anti-PD-1-resistant metastatic lung cancer. Study-wide background: Tumor harvest preceded PD-1/PD-L1 blockade, followed by nivolumab treatment.

This CDR3 is built from 15 residues. V was pared by 2 bases and J by 3 bases, with 13 bases between. Germline V gives CDR1 SGHTA, CDR2 FQGNSA. This was the immunoSEQ v3 assay. Method: immunoSEQ multiplex PCR; TCRdb's copy keeps in-frame clones and lacks some. The profile shows about 12,000 clones, 70% to 80% of them singletons. Sequenced material: blood, taken at baseline. This chain links TRBV7-2 with TRBJ1-1; D is uncertain. This clonotype originated in a person aged 25-79 years with non-small cell lung cancer. The CDR3 DNA reads as TGTGCCAGCAGCTTAATAGCGGGGAGGGACACTGAAGCTTTCTTT. Its protein is CASSLIAGRDTEAFF. Based on the CDR3 plus reference TRBV7-2 and TRBJ1-1, the full variable domain is GAGVSQSPSNKVTEKGKDVELRCDPISGHTALYWYRQSLGQGLEFLIYFQGNSAPDKSGLPSDRFSAERTGGSVSTLTIQRTQQEDSAVYLCASSLIAGRDTEAFFGQGTRLTVV.